The 14 T cell receptor beta chains presented below share a single source sample, sequenced in a study of T cell clonality in common variable immunodeficiency (dated by TCRdb to the mid-2010s). Library construction relied on the immunoSEQ multiplex PCR assay. TCRdb carries this immuneACCESS record with in-frame sequences only. Its versions omit some clonotypes, under half of them owing to an unresolved V gene in the studies checked, with the rest unexplained. The sample features about 60,000 clones, and none is a singleton. The ten largest make up roughly 1.7% of the sample. The sample was peripheral blood mononuclear cells. The origin of the receptors is a person aged 18 to 75 in good health.

In this sample, this clone turned up many times. The observed sequence ends 3 residues before the CDR3 terminus, with the missing tail filled in from the germline J gene. The V gene is TRBV18, the J gene TRBJ2-5, with D uncertain. Trimming left V 5 bases short and J 2 bases short, with 9 bases between. The germline V gene has CDR1 KGHSH and CDR2 LQKENI. The CDR3 spans 13 residues. The CDR3 protein is CASSERLQETQYF. The part of the CDR3 DNA that was read is TGTGCCAGCTCAGAGCGCCTACAAGAGACC.

This clone has a count of ten or more. The observed sequence ends 3 residues before the CDR3 terminus, with the missing tail filled in from the germline J gene. The chain uses TRBV5-1 and TRBJ1-1; 7 bases map to TRBD1. The trim removed 2 bases at V and 7 bases at J, leaving 5 bases unmatched. The CDR3 length is 13 residues. In germline, CDR1 is SGHRS, CDR2 YFSETQ. CDR3 DNA, as far as it was read: TGCGCCAGCAGCTTTGGTAACAGGGGTGAA. It is translated as CASSFGNRGE. The CDR3, in full, reads CASSFGNRGEAFF.

Ten or more counts support this clone. From the germline J gene comes the end of the CDR3, since the read stops 3 residues before it. This chain connects TRBV5-1 to TRBJ2-2; 9 bases agree with TRBD2. This CDR3 has 15 amino acids. The V segment lost 0 bases and the J segment 5 bases; nucleotides outside the gene matches: 2. Germline-derived CDR1 and CDR2 are SGHRS and YFSETQ. The CDR3 DNA, read in part, is TGCGCCAGCAGCTTGGGACTAGCGGCAACCGGGGAG. Amino acid sequence: CASSLGLAATGE. The full CDR3 protein reads CASSLGLAATGELFF.

This clone was seen ten or more times. Read coverage stops 3 residues before the CDR3 terminus; the germline J gene supplies the remainder. The chain employs TRBV30 and TRBJ2-2, with D perhaps matching TRBD1 (5 bases). Germline V gene sequence: CDR1 GTSNPN, CDR2 SVGIG (reference sequence). This CDR3 is 12 amino acids long. V was pared by 4 bases and J by 4 bases, with 7 bases between. The sequenced CDR3 bases are TGTGCCTGGATAGGGGTCACCGGGGAG. Translated: CAWIGVTGE. The entire CDR3 sequence reads CAWIGVTGELFF.

In this sample, this clone turned up many times. One end of the junction does not line up with germline, which may come from a read error. The sequenced fragment ends 3 residues before the CDR3 boundary, so the rest is inferred from the germline J gene. The chain couples TRBV4-2 to TRBJ2-2, with D unresolved. There are 15 residues in the CDR3. Germline V gene data show CDR1 as LGHNA and CDR2 as YNFKEQ. The DNA read from the CDR3 is TGCGCCAGCAGCCAAGATCGGGCGAACACCGGGGAG. Residues: CASSQDRANTGE. The whole CDR3 reads CASSQDRANTGELFF.

This clone has a count of ten or more. Read sequence stops 3 residues before the CDR3 end, and the germline J gene provides the missing end. The J gene is TRBJ2-1, the V gene TRBV6-1; the match to TRBD2 covers 12 bases. The trim removed 3 bases at V and 8 bases at J, leaving 8 bases unmatched. This CDR3 is 16 amino acids long. Germline V gives CDR1 MNHNS, CDR2 SASEGT. Partial CDR3 DNA: TGTGCCAGCAGTGATGAGACTAGCGGGAGTAGCGATGAG. This codes for CASSDETSGSSDE. The full CDR3 protein reads CASSDETSGSSDEQFF.

This clone occurred many times. This CDR3 reads CASSSGFNTEAFF. The CDR3 bases that were read are TGTGCCAGCAGTTCAGGGTTTAACACTGAA. This chain uses TRBV12-3 or TRBV12-4 with TRBJ1-1, with a weak D call TRBD1 (5 bases). The read ends 3 residues shy of where the CDR3 ends; the end is completed using the germline J gene. CDR3 length: 13 amino acids. The V and J ends lost 4 bases and 2 bases respectively, with 8 bases between them.

This clone was detected many times. From the germline J gene comes the end of the CDR3, since the read stops 3 residues before it. V is TRBV5-4 and J is TRBJ1-2; no reliable D call. V lost 0 bases to trimming and J lost 7 bases, with 7 bases between them. The CDR3 covers 12 residues. Germline V gives CDR1 SGHNT, CDR2 YYREEE (reference sequence). CDR3 in amino acids: CASSLERAGYTF. Partial CDR3 DNA: TGTGCCAGCAGCTTGGAGAGGGCTGGC.

CDR3 DNA (partial): TGTGCCAGCCGTAGCGGTACGGAAATAGGCCTC. The encoded protein is CASRSGTEIGL. The entire CDR3 protein reads CASRSGTEIGLYTF. This chain joins TRBV18 and TRBJ1-2; D not certain. With the read ending 3 residues before the CDR3 end, the germline J gene is used to fill in that end. The CDR3 is 14 residues long. Per the germline V gene, CDR1 is KGHSH and CDR2 is LQKENI.

This clone was recorded at least ten times. The read terminates 3 residues before the CDR3 end, so the remaining end is supplied by the germline J gene. The J gene is TRBJ2-1, the V gene TRBV27; D ambiguous. Per the germline V gene, CDR1 is MNHEY and CDR2 is SMNVEV (reference sequence). CDR3 size: 13 residues. Trimming pared 3 bases from V and 1 base from J, leaving 4 bases between. The CDR3 spells CASSFGSYNEQFF. The DNA read from the CDR3 is TGTGCCAGCAGTTTCGGGTCCTACAATGAG.

This clone was detected many times. This CDR3 is CASSVSTENTEAFF. The CDR3 bases that were read are TGTGCCAGCAGTGTATCGACAGAGAACACTGAA. The V gene is TRBV2, the J gene TRBJ1-1; a weak D match, TRBD1 (5 bases). The read ends 3 residues early relative to the CDR3; the germline J gene fills the gap. Germline CDR1 SNHLY, CDR2 FYNNEI. Trimming took 4 bases from V and 1 from J, leaving 10 bases between them. The CDR3 length is 14 residues.

At least ten counts were recorded for this clone. The CDR3 extends 3 residues past the end of the read, so its final part is completed from the germline J gene. The gene calls are TRBV20-1 and TRBJ2-7; D unresolved. The germline V and J ends were trimmed by 1 base and 0 bases, with 13 bases remaining between them. The CDR3 extends over 15 amino acids. The germline V gene has CDR1 DFQATT and CDR2 SNEGSKA (reference sequence). Incomplete CDR3 DNA: TGCAGTGCTAGAGTTGTCCAAAGGCACTCCTACGAG. Translation: CSARVVQRHSYE. The full CDR3 protein reads CSARVVQRHSYEQYF.

This clone was observed at least ten times. The DNA ends 3 residues before the CDR3 does, and the rest of the CDR3 is filled in from the germline J gene. The chain carries TRBV20-1 and TRBJ1-2, with 8 bases lining up with TRBD1. Germline V lookup: CDR1 DFQATT, CDR2 SNEGSKA (reference sequence). The junction had 10 bases not matched to a gene; V was cut back by 3 bases and J by 4 bases. The CDR3 is made up of 15 amino acids. This CDR3 is CSARSRAGGGYGYTF. The part of the CDR3 DNA that was read is TGCAGTGCTAGGTCCCGGGCAGGGGGCGGCTATGGC.

This clone has a count of ten or more. The missing CDR3 end, 3 residues past where the read stops, is filled in from the germline J gene. The chain carries TRBV5-4 and TRBJ2-3; 9 bases map to TRBD2. CDR3 length equals 15 residues. Germline V lookup: CDR1 SGHNT, CDR2 YYREEE (reference sequence). With 0 bases clipped from V and 4 bases from J, the junction kept 3 bases outside the gene matches. The CDR3 sequence: CASSLASGNADTQYF. The part of the CDR3 DNA that was read is TGTGCCAGCAGCTTGGCTAGCGGGAACGCAGATACG.